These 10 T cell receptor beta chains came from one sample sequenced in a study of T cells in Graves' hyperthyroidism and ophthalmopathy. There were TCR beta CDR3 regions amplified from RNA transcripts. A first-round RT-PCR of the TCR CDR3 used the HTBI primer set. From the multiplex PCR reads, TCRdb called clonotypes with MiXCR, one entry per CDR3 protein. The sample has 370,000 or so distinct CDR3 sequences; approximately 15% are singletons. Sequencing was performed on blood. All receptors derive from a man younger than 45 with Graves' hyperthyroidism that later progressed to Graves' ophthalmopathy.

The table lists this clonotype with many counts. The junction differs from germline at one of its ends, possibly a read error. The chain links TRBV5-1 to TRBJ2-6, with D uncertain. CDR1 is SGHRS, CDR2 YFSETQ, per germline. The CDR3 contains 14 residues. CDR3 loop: CASSLVSGANVLTF. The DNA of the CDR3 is TGTGCCAGCAGCTTAGTATCTGGGGCCAACGTCCTGACTTTC.

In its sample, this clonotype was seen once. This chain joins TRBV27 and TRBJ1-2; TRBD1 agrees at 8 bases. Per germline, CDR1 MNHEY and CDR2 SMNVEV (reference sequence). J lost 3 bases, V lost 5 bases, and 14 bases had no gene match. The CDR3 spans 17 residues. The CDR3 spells CASSPRTGFMLDYGYTF. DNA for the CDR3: TGTGCCAGCAGTCCCCGGACAGGGTTTATGTTAGACTATGGCTACACCTTC.

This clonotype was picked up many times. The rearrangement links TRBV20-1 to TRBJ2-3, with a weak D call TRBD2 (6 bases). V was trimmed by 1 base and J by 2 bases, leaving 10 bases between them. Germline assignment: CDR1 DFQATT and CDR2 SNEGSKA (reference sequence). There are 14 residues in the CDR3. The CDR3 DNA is TGCAGTGCTAGAGCGCGGGGAGTCACAGATACGCAGTATTTT. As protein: CSARARGVTDTQYF.

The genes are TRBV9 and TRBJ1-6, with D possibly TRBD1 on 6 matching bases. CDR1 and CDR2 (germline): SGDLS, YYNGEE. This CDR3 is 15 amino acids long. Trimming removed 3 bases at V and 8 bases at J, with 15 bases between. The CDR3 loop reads CASSGGQPGDSPLHF. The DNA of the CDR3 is TGTGCCAGCAGCGGCGGACAGCCCGGGGATTCACCCCTCCACTTT.

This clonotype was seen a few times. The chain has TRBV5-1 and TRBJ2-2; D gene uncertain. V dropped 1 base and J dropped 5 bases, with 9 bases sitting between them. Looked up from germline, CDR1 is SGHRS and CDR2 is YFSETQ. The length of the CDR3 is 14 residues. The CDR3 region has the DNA TGCGCCAGCAGCTTGAATGGATTAACCGGGGAGCTGTTTTTT. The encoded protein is CASSLNGLTGELFF. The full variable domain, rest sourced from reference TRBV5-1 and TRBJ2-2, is KAGVTQTPRYLIKTRGQQVTLSCSPISGHRSVSWYQQTPGQGLQFLFEYFSETQRNKGNFPGRFSGRQFSNSRSEMNVSTLELGDSALYLCASSLNGLTGELFFGEGSRLTVL.

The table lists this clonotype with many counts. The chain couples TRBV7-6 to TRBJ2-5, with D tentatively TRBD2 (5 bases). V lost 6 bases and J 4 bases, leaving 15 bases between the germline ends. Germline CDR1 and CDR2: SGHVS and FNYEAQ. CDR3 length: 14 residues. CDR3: CASSPRTDRETQYF. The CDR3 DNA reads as TGTGCCAGCAGTCCGCGGACTGACCGAGAGACCCAGTACTTC.

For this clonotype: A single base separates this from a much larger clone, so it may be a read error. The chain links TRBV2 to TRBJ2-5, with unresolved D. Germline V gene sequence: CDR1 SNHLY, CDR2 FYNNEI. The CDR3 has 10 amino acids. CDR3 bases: TGTGTCAGCACCTCAAAAGGACAGTACTTC. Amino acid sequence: CVSTSKGQYF.

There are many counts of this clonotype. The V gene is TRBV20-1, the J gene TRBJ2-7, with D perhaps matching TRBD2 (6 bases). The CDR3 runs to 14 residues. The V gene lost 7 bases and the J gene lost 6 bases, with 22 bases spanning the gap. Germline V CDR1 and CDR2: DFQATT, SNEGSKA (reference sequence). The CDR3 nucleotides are TGCAGTGGATTTATCGGGGGATTATCAGCCGAGCAGTACTTC. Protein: CSGFIGGLSAEQYF.

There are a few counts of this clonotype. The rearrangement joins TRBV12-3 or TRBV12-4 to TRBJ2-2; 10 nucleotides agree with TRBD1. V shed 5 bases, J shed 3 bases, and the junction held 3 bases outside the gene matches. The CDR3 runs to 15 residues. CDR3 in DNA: TGTGCCAGCAGTGGGGGACAGGGGTACACCGGGGAGCTGTTTTTT. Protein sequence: CASSGGQGYTGELFF.

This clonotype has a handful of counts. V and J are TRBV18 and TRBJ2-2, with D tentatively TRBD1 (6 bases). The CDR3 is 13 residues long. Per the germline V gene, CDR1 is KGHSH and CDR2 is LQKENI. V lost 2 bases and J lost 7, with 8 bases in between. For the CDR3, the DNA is TGTGCCAGCTCACCAAACAGGGTCGGGGAGCTGTTTTTT. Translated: CASSPNRVGELFF.